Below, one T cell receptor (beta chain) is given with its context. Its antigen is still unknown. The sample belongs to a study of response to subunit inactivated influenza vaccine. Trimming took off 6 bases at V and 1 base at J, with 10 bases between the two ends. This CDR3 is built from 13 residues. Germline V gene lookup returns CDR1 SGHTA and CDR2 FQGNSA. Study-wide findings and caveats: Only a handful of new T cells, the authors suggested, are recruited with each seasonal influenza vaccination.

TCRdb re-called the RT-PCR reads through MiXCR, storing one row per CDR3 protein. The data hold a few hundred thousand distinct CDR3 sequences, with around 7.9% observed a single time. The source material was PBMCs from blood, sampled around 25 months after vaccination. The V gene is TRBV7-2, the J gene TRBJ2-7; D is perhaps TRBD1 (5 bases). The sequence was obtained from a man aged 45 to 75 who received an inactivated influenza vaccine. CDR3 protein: CASSKDRSYEQYF. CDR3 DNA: TGTGCCAGCAGTAAAGACAGATCCTACGAGCAGTACTTC.